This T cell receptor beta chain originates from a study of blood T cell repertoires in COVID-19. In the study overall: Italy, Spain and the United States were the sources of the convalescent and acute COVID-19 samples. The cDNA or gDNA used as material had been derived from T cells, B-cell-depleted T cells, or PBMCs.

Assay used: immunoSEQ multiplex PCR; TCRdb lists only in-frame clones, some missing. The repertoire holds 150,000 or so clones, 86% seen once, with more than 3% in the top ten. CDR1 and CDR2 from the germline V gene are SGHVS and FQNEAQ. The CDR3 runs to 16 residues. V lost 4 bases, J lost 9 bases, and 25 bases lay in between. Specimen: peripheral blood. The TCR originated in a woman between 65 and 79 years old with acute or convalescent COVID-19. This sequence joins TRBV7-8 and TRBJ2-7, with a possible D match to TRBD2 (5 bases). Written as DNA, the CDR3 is TGTGCCAGCAGCTCAGACGAATTTCGGACTGCGAGAATGCAGTACTTC. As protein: CASSSDEFRTARMQYF.